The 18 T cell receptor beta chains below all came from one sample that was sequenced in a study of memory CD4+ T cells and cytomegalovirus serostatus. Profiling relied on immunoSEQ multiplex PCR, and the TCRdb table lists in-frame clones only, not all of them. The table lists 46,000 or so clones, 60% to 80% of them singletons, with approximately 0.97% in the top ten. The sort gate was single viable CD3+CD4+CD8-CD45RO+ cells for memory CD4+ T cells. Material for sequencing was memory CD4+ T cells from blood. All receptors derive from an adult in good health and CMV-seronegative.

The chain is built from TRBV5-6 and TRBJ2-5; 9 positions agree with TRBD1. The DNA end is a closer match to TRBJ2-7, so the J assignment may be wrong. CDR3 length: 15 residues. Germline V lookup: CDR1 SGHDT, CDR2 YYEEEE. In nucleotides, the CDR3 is TGTGCCAGCAGCTTAACAGGGGGCGCCGGATACGAGCAGTACTTC. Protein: CASSLTGGAGYEQYF.

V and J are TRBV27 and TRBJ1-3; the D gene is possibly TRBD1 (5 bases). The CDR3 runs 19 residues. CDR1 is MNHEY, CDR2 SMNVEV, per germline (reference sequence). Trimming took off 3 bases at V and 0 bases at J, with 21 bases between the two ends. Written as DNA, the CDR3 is TGTGCCAGCAGTTTCCGACACCCCCAGGGCACTTTCTCTGGAAACACCATATATTTT. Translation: CASSFRHPQGTFSGNTIYF.

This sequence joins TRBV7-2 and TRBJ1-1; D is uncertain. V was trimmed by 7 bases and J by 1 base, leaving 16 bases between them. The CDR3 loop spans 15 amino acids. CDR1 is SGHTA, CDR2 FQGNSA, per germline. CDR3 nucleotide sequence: TGTGCCAGCATCCCCTCCGGGTTACCGAACACTGAAGCTTTCTTT. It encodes CASIPSGLPNTEAFF.

The chain's CDR3 is CASSVAGTGGLNEQFF. For the CDR3, the DNA is TGTGCCAGCAGTGTAGCCGGGACAGGGGGCTTAAATGAGCAGTTCTTC. This chain joins TRBV6-1 and TRBJ2-1; TRBD1 matches at 12 bases. The CDR3 extends over 16 amino acids. Germline CDR1 is MNHNS and CDR2 is SASEGT. V trimming: 4 bases; J trimming: 7 bases; junction bases outside the gene matches: 8.

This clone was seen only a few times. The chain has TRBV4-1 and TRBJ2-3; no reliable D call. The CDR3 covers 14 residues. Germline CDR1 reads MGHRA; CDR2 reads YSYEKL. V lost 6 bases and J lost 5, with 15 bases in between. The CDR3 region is CASRPLLREDTQYF. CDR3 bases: TGCGCCAGCAGGCCCTTGTTAAGAGAAGATACGCAGTATTTT.

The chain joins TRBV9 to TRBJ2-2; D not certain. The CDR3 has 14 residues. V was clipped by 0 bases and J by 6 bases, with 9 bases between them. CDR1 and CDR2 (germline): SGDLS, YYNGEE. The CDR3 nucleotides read TGTGCCAGCAGCGTAGGACGGGCAGCCGGGGAGCTGTTTTTT. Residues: CASSVGRAAGELFF.

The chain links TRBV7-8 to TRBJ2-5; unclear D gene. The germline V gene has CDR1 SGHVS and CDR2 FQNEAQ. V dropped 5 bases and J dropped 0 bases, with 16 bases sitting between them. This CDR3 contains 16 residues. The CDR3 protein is CASSPAPLRNQETQYF. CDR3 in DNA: TGTGCCAGCAGCCCTGCTCCGCTCCGGAACCAAGAGACCCAGTACTTC.

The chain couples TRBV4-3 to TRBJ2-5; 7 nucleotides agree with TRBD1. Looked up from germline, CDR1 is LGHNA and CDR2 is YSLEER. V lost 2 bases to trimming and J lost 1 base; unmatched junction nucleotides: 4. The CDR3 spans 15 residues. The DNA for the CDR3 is TGCGCCAGCAGCCAACAGGGGGTACCCCAAGAGACCCAGTACTTC. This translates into CASSQQGVPQETQYF.

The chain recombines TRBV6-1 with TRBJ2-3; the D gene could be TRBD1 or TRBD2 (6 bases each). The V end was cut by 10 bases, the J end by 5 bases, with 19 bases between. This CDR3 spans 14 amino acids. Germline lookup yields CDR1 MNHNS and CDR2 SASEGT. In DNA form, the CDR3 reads TGTGCCACCTTGGGGGGCGGGGTCATAGATACGCAGTATTTT. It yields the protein CATLGGGVIDTQYF.

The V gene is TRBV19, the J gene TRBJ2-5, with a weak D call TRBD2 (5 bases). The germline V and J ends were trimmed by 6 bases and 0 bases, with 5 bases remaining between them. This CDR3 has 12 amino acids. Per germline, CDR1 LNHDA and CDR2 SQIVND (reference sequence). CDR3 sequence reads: CASRDYQETQYF. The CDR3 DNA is TGTGCCAGTAGGGACTACCAAGAGACCCAGTACTTC.

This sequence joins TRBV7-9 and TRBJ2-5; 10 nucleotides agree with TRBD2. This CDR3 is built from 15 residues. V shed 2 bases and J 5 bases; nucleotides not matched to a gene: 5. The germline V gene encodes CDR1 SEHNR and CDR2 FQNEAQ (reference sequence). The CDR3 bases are TGTGCCAGCAGCTTATGGCTAGCGGGGGTTGAGACCCAGTACTTC. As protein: CASSLWLAGVETQYF.

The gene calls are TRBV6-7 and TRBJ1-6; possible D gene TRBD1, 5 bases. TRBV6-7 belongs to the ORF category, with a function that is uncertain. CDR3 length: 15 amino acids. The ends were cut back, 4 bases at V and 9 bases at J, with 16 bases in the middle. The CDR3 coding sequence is TGTGCCAGCAGTTCCCCCGGGACCGGGAGTTCACCCCTCCACTTT. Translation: CASSSPGTGSSPLHF.

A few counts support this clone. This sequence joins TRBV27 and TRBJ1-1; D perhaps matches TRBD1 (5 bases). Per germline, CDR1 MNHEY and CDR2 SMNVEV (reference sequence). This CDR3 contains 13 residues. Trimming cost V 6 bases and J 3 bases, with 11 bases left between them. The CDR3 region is CASRVPGHTEAFF. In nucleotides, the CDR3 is TGTGCCAGCAGGGTTCCAGGGCACACTGAAGCTTTCTTT.

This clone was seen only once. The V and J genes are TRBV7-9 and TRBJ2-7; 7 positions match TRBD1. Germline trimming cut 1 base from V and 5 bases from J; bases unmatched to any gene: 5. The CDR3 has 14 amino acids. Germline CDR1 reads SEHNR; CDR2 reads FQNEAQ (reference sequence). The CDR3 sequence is CASSLVQGVNEQYF. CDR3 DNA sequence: TGTGCCAGCAGCTTAGTGCAGGGGGTCAACGAGCAGTACTTC.

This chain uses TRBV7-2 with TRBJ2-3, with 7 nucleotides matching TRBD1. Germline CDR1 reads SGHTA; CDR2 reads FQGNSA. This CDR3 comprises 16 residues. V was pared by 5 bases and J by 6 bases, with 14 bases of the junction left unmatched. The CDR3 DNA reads TGTGCCAGCAGCCGCCGGACAGGTGGTAACACTGATACGCAGTATTTT. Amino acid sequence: CASSRRTGGNTDTQYF.

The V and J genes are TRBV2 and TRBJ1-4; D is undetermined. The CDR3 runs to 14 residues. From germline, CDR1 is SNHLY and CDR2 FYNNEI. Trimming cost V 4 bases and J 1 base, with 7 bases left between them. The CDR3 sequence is CASSGRRTNEKLFF. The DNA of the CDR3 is TGTGCCAGCAGTGGAAGAAGAACTAATGAAAAACTGTTTTTT.

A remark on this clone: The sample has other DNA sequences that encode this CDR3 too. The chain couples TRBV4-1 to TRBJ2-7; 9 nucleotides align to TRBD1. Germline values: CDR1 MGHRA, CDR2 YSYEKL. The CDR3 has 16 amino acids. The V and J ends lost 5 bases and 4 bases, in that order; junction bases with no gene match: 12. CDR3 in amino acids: CASSEAPGQGIYEQYF. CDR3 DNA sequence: TGCGCCAGCAGCGAGGCTCCGGGACAGGGTATTTACGAGCAGTACTTC.

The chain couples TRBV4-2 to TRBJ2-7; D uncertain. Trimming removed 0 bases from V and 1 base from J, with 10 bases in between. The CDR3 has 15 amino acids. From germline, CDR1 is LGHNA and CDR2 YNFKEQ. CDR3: CASSQDSGASYEQYF. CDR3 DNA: TGTGCCAGCAGCCAAGATTCGGGTGCGTCCTACGAGCAGTACTTC.